What follows are 9 T cell receptor beta chains derived from one specimen sequenced in a study of identical twins. TCRdb independently ran MiXCR on the 5' RACE reads; one entry per CDR3 protein. The sample holds about 720,000 distinct CDR3 sequences, 8.6% seen once. These data were also filed under a second study, of yellow fever vaccine responses in identical twins.

The material sequenced was PBMCs. These receptors all stem from a woman aged 18-35 years in good health.

This clonotype was seen many times. This chain uses TRBV6-5 with TRBJ2-1; perhaps TRBD2 as D (7 bases). This CDR3 spans 15 amino acids. Germline V gene lookup returns CDR1 MNHEY and CDR2 SVGAGI. Trimming shortened V by 2 bases and J by 4 bases, and 12 bases separated the two germline ends. CDR3 nucleotides: TGTGCCAGCAGTTACGCCGGGGGGCAGTACAATGAGCAGTTCTTC. This encodes CASSYAGGQYNEQFF.

The table lists this clonotype with many counts. The chain has TRBV6-1 and TRBJ1-6; a weak D match, TRBD1 (5 bases). CDR1 and CDR2 (germline): MNHNS, SASEGT. The CDR3 is made up of 13 amino acids. The CDR3 nucleotides are TGTGCAACCCGGGGGGATAATAATTCACCCCTCCACTTT. It specifies CATRGDNNSPLHF.

Only a few counts were recorded for this clonotype. The chain is built from TRBV11-2 and TRBJ1-1; 8 nucleotides align to TRBD1. The junction had 6 bases not matched to a gene; V was cut back by 3 bases and J by 0 bases. Germline lookup yields CDR1 SGHAT and CDR2 FQNNGV. The CDR3 contains 16 residues. The CDR3 sequence: CASSFGTGPMNTEAFF. Here the CDR3 DNA reads TGTGCCAGCAGCTTTGGGACAGGTCCTATGAACACTGAAGCTTTCTTT.

The chain has TRBV29-1 and TRBJ1-1, with D possibly being TRBD1 (6 bases). This CDR3 region has 14 residues. V shed 4 bases and J shed 6 bases, with 18 bases lying between them. Germline-derived CDR1 and CDR2 are SQVTM and ANQGSEA. CDR3 DNA sequence: TGCAGCGTTGTGGGGACAAGGGGGAGCGCTGAAGCTTTCTTT. It is translated as CSVVGTRGSAEAFF.

This clonotype turned up a few times. The chain is built from TRBV15 and TRBJ2-5; D is unclear. Trimming cost V 0 bases and J 2 bases, with 4 bases left between them. The CDR3 has 13 amino acids. Germline V gives CDR1 LNHNV, CDR2 YYDKDF (reference sequence). CDR3 loop: CATSRERQETQYF. The CDR3 DNA reads as TGTGCCACCAGCAGAGAACGGCAAGAGACCCAGTACTTC. The full variable domain, its missing parts supplied by reference TRBV15 and TRBJ2-5, is DAMVIQNPRYQVTQFGKPVTLSCSQTLNHNVMYWYQQKSSQAPKLLFHYYDKDFNNEADTPDNFQSRRPNTSFCFLDIRSPGLGDTAMYLCATSRERQETQYFGPGTRLLVL.

This clonotype was seen only a few times. The CDR3, as DNA: TGCAGTGCCCAGAAGGTGACAGGGGGTCGGTTACAACAAGAGACCCAGTACTTC. As protein: CSAQKVTGGRLQQETQYF. The chain recombines TRBV20-1 with TRBJ2-5; 9 bases align to TRBD1. Germline CDR1 DFQATT, CDR2 SNEGSKA (reference sequence). CDR3 length: 18 amino acids. V lost 6 bases and J lost 2; bases outside the gene matches: 19.

This clonotype has a count of ten or more. J is TRBJ2-5 and V is TRBV5-1; 10 bases line up with TRBD1. Germline CDR1 SGHRS, CDR2 YFSETQ. This CDR3 spans 18 amino acids. V shed 2 bases and J 3 bases; nucleotides not matched to a gene: 13. CDR3 residues: CASSLRTGGLFTEETQYF. The CDR3, as DNA: TGCGCCAGCAGCTTACGGACAGGGGGTTTGTTTACCGAAGAGACCCAGTACTTC.

The chain employs TRBV29-1 and TRBJ2-7, with a possible D match to TRBD1 (6 bases). The CDR3 is 13 amino acids. V lost 0 bases and J 7 bases, leaving 13 bases between the germline ends. CDR1 is SQVTM and CDR2 is ANQGSEA in the germline V gene. Written as DNA, the CDR3 is TGCAGCGTTGAAGATAGAAGGGGGTCAGAGCAGTACTTC. This sequence encodes CSVEDRRGSEQYF.

This clonotype was detected a few times. The gene calls are TRBV18 and TRBJ2-1; D is tentatively TRBD1 or TRBD2 (5 bases each). From germline, CDR1 is KGHSH and CDR2 LQKENI. Trimming removed 3 bases from V and 4 bases from J, with 13 bases in between. The CDR3 consists of 15 residues. The CDR3, as DNA: TGTGCCAGCTCACCCGGGGCTAACGCATACAATGAGCAGTTCTTC. Translating gives CASSPGANAYNEQFF.